The present T cell receptor beta chain was sequenced within a study of T cell changes during pregnancy in multiple sclerosis. This CDR3 is built from 13 residues. V shed 2 bases and J shed 4 bases, with 6 bases lying between them. Germline-derived CDR1 and CDR2 are MNHNS and SASEGT. Method: immunoSEQ multiplex PCR; TCRdb's copy keeps in-frame clones and lacks some. Of about 80,000 clones listed, just over 90% are singletons. The specimen was peripheral blood, collected before pregnancy. The sequence came from a female donor with multiple sclerosis, enrolled in a pregnancy study. V gene TRBV6-1 combines with J gene TRBJ1-3; TRBD1 might be the D (5 bases). The CDR3 sequence: CASSERGGNTIYF. The DNA of the CDR3 is TGTGCCAGCAGTGAAAGGGGAGGAAACACCATATATTTT.